This TCR beta chain was retrieved from a study of cytomegalovirus exposure and HLA in healthy donors. Study-wide background: When fewer than 400 donors were genotyped, roughly 80% of them were found to fall in the Caucasian-associated ancestry cluster.

The donors, nominally healthy at sampling, likely had unrecorded immune exposures. The CDR3 consists of 15 residues. Trimming took 4 bases from V and 10 from J; bases not matched to a gene: 13. Germline-derived CDR1 and CDR2 are SGHRS and YFSETQ. This PCR relied on a set of 60 Vbeta primers and 13 Jbeta primers. The data were produced by immunoSEQ multiplex PCR, yet TCRdb's version contains in-frame clones alone and is incomplete. The data hold about 160,000 clones, with 75% to 80% observed a single time. This clonotype was obtained from a woman in her forties in good health and CMV-seronegative. Sequencing was done on a sample of PBMCs. The gene calls are TRBV5-1 and TRBJ2-1; TRBD2 agrees at 8 bases. The CDR3 coding sequence is TGCGCCAGCAGCCTGGGAAGCGGGGGAGACCCCGAGCAGTTCTTC. It codes for CASSLGSGGDPEQFF.